The sequence of this TCR beta chain was determined in a study of blood T cells in healthy people across ages. The V end lost 5 bases, the J end lost 0 bases, and 16 bases lay between the germline ends. The length of the CDR3 is 16 residues. Germline V gene data show CDR1 as MNHEY and CDR2 as SMNVEV (reference sequence). The authors ran a second PCR of about 6 to 12 cycles using a sample-barcoded 5' primer and a J-beta primer mix. TCRdb re-analysed the 5' RACE reads in MiXCR, keeping a single row per CDR3 protein. Among 800,000 to 950,000 distinct CDR3 sequences listed, about 48% were seen once. Every sample gave at least 5 micrograms of total RNA when it was extracted. As concerns this clonotype: The antigen remains unidentified.

Study-level findings and limits: Relative to aged donors, long-lived donors carried more naive CD4+ cells and displayed higher diversity.

This receptor was taken from a man aged 30 to 45 in good health. Sample: blood. The chain carries TRBV27 and TRBJ1-2; possibly TRBD1 for D (5 bases). This CDR3 reads CASSGIQDPTNYGYTF. In DNA form, the CDR3 reads TGTGCCAGCAGTGGAATACAGGATCCGACTAACTATGGCTACACCTTC.